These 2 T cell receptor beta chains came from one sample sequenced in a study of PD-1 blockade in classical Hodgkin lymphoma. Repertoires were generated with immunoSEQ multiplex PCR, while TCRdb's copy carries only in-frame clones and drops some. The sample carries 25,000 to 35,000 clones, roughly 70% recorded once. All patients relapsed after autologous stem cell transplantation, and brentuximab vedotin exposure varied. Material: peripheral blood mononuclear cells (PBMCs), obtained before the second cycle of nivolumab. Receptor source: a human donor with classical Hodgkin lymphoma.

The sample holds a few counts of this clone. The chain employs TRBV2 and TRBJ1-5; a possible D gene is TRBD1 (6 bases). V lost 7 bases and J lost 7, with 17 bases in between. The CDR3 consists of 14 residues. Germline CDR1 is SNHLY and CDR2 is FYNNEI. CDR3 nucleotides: TGTGCCAGCACCCAGGCAGGGGCCGGCCAGCCCCAGCATTTT. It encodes CASTQAGAGQPQHF.

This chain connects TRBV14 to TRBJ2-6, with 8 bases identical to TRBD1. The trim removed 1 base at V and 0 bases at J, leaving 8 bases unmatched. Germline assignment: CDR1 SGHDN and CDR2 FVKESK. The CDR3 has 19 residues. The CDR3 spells CASSQASDRDASGANVLTF. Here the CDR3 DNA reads TGTGCCAGCAGCCAAGCATCGGACAGGGATGCCTCTGGGGCCAACGTCCTGACTTTC.